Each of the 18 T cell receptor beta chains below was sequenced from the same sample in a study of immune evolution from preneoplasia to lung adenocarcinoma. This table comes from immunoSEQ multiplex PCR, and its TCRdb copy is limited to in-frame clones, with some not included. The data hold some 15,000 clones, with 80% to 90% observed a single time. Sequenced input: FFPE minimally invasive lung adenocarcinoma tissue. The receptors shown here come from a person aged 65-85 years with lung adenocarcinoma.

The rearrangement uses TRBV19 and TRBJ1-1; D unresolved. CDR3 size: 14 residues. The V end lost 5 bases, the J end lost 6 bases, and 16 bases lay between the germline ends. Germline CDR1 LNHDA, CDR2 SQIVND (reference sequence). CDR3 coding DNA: TGTGCCAGTAGTTATTCCAGCCTACTGCCTGAAGCTTTCTTT. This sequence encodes CASSYSSLLPEAFF.

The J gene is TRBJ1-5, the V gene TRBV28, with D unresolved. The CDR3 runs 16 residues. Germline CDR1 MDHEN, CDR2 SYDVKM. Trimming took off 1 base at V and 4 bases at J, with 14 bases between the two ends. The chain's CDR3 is CASSLFLGASNQPQHF. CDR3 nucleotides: TGTGCCAGCAGTTTATTTCTGGGCGCAAGTAATCAGCCCCAGCATTTT.

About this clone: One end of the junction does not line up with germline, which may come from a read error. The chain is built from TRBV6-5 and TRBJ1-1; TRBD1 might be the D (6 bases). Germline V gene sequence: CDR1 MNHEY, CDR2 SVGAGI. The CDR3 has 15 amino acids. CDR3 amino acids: CASSYEGRGPTGAFF. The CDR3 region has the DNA TGTGCCAGCAGTTACGAGGGCAGGGGACCCACTGGAGCTTTCTTT.

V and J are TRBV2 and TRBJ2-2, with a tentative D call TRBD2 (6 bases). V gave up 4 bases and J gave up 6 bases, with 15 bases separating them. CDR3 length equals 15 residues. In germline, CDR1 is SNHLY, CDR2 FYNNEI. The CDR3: CASSASVGGSGELFF. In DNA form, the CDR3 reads TGTGCCAGCAGTGCCTCGGTAGGAGGGTCCGGGGAGCTGTTTTTT.

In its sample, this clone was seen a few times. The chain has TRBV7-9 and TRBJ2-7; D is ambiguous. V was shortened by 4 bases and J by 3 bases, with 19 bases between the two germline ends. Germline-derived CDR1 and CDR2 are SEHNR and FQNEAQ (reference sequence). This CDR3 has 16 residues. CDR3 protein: CASSSVWAGESYEQYF. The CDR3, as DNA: TGTGCCAGCAGCTCCGTTTGGGCAGGCGAAAGCTACGAGCAGTACTTC.

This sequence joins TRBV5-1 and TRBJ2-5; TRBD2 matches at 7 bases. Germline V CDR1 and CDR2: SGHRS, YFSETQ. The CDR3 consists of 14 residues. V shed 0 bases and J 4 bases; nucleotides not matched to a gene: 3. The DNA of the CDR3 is TGCGCCAGCAGCTTGGAGGCTAGCGGAGAGACCCAGTACTTC. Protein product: CASSLEASGETQYF.

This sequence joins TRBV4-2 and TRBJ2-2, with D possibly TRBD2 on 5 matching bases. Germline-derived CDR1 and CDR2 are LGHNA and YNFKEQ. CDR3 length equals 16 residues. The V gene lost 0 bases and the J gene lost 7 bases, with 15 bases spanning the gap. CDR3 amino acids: CASSQDRFREGGELFF. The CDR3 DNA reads TGTGCCAGCAGCCAAGATAGGTTTCGGGAAGGCGGGGAGCTGTTTTTT.

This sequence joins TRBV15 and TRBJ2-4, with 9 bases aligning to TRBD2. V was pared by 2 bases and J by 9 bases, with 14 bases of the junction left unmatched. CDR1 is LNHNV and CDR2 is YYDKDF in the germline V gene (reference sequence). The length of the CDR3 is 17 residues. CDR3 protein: CATSRSGASGVSGIQYF. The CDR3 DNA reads TGTGCCACCAGCAGAAGTGGGGCTAGCGGGGTTAGTGGCATTCAGTACTTC.

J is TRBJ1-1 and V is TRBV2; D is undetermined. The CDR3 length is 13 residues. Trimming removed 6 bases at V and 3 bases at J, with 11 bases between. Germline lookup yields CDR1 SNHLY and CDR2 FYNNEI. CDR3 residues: CASRVVGHTEAFF. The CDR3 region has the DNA TGTGCCAGCAGGGTCGTAGGGCACACTGAAGCTTTCTTT. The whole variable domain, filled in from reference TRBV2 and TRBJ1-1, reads EPEVTQTPSHQVTQMGQEVILRCVPISNHLYFYWYRQILGQKVEFLVSFYNNEISEKSEIFDDQFSVERPDGSNFTLKIRSTKLEDSAMYFCASRVVGHTEAFFGQGTRLTVV.

CDR3 DNA: TGTGCCAGCAGCCAAGGGCCAGGTAGCACAGATACGCAGTATTTT. This codes for CASSQGPGSTDTQYF. The rearrangement uses TRBV14 and TRBJ2-3; the D is unclear. The CDR3 spans 15 residues. With 1 base removed from V and 0 bases from J, the gap between germline ends came to 8 bases. Germline assignment: CDR1 SGHDN and CDR2 FVKESK.

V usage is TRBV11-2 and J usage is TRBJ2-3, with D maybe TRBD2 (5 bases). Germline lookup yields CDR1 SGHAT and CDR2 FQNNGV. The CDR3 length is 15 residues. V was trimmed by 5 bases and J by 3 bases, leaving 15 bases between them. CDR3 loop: CASSLTPGVTDTQYF. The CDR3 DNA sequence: TGTGCCAGCAGCCTGACCCCCGGGGTAACAGATACGCAGTATTTT. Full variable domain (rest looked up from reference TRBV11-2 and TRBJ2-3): EAGVAQSPRYKIIEKRQSVAFWCNPISGHATLYWYQQILGQGPKLLIQFQNNGVVDDSQLPKDRFSAERLKGVDSTLKIQPAKLEDSAVYLCASSLTPGVTDTQYFGPGTRLTVL.

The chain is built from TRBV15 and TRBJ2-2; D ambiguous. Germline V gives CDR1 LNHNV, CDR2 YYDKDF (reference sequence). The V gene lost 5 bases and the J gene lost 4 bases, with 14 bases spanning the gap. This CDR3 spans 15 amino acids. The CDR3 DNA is TGTGCCACCAGCGCAAACGAACTTGGCACCGGGGAGCTGTTTTTT. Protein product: CATSANELGTGELFF.

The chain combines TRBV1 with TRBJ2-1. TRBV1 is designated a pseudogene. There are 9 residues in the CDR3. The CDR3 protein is CTSSPEGLF. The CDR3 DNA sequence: TGCACCAGCAGTCCAGAGGGACTCTTC.

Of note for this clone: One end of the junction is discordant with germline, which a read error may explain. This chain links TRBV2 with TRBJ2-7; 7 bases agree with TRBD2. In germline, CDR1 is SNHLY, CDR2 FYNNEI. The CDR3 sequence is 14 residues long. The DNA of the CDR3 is TGTGCCAGCAGTGAAGGGGGGGGAGCCAACGATTGGGACTTC. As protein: CASSEGGGANDWDF.

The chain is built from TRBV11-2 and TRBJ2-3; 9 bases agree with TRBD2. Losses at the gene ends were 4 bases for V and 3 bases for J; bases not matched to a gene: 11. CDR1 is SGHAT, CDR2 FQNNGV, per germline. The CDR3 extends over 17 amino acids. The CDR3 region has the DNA TGTGCCAGCAGCTCGAGCGGGCGGGGGGGTATGACAGATACGCAGTATTTT. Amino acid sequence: CASSSSGRGGMTDTQYF.

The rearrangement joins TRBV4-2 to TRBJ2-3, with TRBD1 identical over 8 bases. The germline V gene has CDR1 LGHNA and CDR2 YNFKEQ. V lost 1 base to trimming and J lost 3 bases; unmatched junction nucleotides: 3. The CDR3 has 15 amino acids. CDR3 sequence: CASSQAGGGTDTQYF. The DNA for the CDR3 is TGTGCCAGCAGCCAAGCAGGGGGCGGGACAGATACGCAGTATTTT.

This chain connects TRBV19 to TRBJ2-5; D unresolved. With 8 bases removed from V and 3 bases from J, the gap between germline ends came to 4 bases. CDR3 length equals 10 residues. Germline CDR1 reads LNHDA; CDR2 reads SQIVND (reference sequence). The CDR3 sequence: CASGEETQYF. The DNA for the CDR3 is TGTGCCAGTGGGGAAGAGACCCAGTACTTC. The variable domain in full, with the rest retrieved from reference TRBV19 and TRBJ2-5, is DGGITQSPKYLFRKEGQNVTLSCEQNLNHDAMYWYRQDPGQGLRLIYYSQIVNDFQKGDIAEGYSVSREKKESFPLTVTSAQKNPTAFYLCASGEETQYFGPGTRLLVL.

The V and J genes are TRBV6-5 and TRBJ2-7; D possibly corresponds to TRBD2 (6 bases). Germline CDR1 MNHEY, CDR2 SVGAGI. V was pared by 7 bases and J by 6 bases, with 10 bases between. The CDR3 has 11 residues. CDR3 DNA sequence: TGTGCCAGCACCAACGGGGGCGAGCAGTACTTC. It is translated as CASTNGGEQYF.